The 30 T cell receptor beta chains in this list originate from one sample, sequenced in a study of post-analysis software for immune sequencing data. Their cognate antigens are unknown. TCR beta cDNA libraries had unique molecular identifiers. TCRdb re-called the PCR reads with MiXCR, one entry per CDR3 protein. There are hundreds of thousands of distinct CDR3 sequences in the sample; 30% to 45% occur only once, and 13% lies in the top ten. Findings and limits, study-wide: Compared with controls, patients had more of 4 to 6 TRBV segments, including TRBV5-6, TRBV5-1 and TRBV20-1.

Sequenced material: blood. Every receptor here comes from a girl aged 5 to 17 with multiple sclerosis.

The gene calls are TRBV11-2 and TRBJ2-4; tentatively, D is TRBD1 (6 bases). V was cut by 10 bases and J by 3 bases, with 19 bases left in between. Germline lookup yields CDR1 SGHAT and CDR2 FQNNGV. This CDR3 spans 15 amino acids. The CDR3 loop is CAIPGETFHKNIQYF. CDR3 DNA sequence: TGTGCCATCCCAGGGGAGACATTCCACAAAAACATTCAGTACTTC.

CDR3 sequence (DNA): TGTGCCAGCAGCCCTAGCGGGGGGGGATCCTACAATGAGCAGTTCTTC. It yields the protein CASSPSGGGSYNEQFF. The chain couples TRBV7-9 to TRBJ2-1, with 12 nucleotides matching TRBD2. V lost 5 bases, J lost 1 base, and 3 bases stayed unmatched. The CDR3 contains 16 residues. Germline V gene lookup returns CDR1 SEHNR and CDR2 FQNEAQ (reference sequence).

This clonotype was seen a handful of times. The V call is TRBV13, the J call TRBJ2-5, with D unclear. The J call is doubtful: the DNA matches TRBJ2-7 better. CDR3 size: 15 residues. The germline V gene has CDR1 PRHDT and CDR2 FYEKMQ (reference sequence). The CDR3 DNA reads TGTGCCAGCAGTTTTAGTTTTCGAGCCGGCTACGAGCAGTACTTC. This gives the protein CASSFSFRAGYEQYF.

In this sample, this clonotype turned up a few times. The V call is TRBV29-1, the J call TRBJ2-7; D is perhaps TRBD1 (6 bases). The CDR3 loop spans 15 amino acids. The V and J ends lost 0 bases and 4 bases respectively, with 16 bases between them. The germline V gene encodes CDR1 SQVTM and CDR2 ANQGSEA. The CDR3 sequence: CSVEDQNPRGYEQYF. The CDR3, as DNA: TGCAGCGTTGAAGATCAAAACCCCAGGGGATACGAGCAGTACTTC.

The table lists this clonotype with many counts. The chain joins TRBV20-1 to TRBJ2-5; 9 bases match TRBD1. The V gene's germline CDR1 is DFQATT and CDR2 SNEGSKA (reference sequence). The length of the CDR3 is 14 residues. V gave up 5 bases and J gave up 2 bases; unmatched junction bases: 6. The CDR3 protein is CSAGTGWDQETQYF. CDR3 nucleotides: TGCAGTGCTGGGACAGGGTGGGATCAAGAGACCCAGTACTTC.

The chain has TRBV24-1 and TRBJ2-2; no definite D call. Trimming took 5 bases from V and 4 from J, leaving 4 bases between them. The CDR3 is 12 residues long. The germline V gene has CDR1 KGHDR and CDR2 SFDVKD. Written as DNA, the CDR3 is TGTGCCACCAGTGGGTTCACCGGGGAGCTGTTTTTT. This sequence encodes CATSGFTGELFF.

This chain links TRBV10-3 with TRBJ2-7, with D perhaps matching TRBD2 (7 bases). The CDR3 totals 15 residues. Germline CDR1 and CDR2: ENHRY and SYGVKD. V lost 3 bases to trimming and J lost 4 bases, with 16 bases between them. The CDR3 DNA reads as TGTGCCATCAGTGACGTGAAGGGAGGGGGGTACGAGCAGTACTTC. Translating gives CAISDVKGGGYEQYF.

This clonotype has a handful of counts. The CDR3 region is CSVRGRSSYNEQFF. The CDR3, as DNA: TGCAGCGTTCGGGGCAGGAGCTCCTACAATGAGCAGTTCTTC. The chain employs TRBV29-1 and TRBJ2-1; D tentatively reads TRBD1 or TRBD2 (5 bases each). Germline CDR1 reads SQVTM; CDR2 reads ANQGSEA. The CDR3 is 14 amino acids. V lost 5 bases, J lost 0 bases, and 11 bases lay in between.

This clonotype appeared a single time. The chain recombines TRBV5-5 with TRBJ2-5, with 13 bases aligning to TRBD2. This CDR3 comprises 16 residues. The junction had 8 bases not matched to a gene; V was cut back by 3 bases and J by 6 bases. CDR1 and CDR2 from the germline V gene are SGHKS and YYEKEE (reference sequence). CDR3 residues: CASSSTSGGPRKTQYF. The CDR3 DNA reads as TGTGCCAGCAGCTCGACTAGCGGGGGGCCGAGGAAGACCCAGTACTTC.

The CDR3 DNA sequence: TGTGCCAGCAGACAAGCGGGGGCGGGAGATACGCAGTATTTT. Translating gives CASRQAGAGDTQYF. V and J are TRBV6-4 and TRBJ2-3; 8 positions match TRBD2. The CDR3 loop spans 14 amino acids. V shed 6 bases, J shed 5 bases, and the junction held 7 bases outside the gene matches. The germline CDR1 and CDR2 sequences are MRHNA and SNTAGT.

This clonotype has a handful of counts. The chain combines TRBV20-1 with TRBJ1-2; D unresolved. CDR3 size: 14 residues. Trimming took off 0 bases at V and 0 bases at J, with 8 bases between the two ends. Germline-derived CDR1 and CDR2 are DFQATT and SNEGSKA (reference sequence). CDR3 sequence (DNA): TGCAGTGCTAGAGATATCACATCTAACTATGGCTACACCTTC. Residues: CSARDITSNYGYTF.

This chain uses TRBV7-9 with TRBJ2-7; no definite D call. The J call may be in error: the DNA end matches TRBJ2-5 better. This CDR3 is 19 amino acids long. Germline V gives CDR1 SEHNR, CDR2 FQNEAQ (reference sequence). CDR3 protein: CASSLGWAAWYPTVETQYF. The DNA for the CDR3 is TGTGCCAGCAGCTTAGGGTGGGCAGCCTGGTACCCCACAGTGGAGACCCAGTACTTC.

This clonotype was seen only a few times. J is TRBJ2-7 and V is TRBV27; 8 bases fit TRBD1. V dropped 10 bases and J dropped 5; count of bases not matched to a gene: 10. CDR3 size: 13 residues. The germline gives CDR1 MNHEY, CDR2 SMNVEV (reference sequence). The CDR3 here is CATLRTGTHEQYF. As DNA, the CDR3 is TGTGCCACCCTCCGGACAGGGACGCACGAGCAGTACTTC.

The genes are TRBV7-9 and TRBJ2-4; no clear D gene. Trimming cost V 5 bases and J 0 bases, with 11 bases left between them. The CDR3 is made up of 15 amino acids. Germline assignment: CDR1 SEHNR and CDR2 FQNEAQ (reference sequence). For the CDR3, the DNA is TGTGCCAGCAGCGTCGATACCACAGCCAAAAACATTCAGTACTTC. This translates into CASSVDTTAKNIQYF.

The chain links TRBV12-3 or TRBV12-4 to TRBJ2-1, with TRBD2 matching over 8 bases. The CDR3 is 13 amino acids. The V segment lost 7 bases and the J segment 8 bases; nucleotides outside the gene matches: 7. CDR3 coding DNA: TGTGCCAGCATGGCTAGCGGGCCCCATGAGCAGTTCTTC. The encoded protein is CASMASGPHEQFF.

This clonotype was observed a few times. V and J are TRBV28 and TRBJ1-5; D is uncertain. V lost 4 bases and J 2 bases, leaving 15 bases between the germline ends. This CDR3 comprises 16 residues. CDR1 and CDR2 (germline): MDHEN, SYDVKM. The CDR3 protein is CASSSPGFRGNQPQHF. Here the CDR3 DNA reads TGTGCCAGCAGTTCTCCGGGGTTTCGAGGCAATCAGCCCCAGCATTTT.

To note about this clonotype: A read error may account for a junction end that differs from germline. CDR3 sequence reads: CASSLGGQKNYGDTF. In DNA form, the CDR3 reads TGTGCCAGCAGCTTAGGGGGACAGAAAAACTATGGCGACACCTTC. The gene calls are TRBV7-2 and TRBJ1-2; 7 nucleotides match TRBD1. Per germline, CDR1 SGHTA and CDR2 FQGNSA. The length of the CDR3 is 15 residues.

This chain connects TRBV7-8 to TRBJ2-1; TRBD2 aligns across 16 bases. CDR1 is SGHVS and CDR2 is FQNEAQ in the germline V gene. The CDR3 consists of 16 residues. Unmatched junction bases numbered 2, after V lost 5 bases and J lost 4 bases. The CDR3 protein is CASSAGLAGGYNEQFF. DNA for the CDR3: TGTGCCAGCAGCGCGGGACTAGCGGGGGGGTACAATGAGCAGTTCTTC.

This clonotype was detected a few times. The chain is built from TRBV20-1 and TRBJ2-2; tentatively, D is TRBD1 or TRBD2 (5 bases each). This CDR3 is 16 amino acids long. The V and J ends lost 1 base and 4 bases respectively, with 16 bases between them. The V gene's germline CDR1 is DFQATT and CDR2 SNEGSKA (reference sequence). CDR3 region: CSARAPGRIATGELFF. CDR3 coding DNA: TGCAGTGCTAGAGCCCCGGGACGGATTGCCACCGGGGAGCTGTTTTTT.

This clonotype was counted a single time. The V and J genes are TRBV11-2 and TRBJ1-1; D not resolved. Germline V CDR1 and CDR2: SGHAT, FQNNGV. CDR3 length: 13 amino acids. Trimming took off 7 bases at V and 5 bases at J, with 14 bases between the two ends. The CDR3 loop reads CASTTPGWTEAFF. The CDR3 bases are TGTGCCAGCACCACCCCCGGGTGGACTGAAGCTTTCTTT.

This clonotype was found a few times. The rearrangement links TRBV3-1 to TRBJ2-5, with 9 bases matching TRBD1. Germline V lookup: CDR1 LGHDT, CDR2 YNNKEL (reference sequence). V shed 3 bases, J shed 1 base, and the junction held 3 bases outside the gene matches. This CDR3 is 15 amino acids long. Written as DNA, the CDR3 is TGTGCCAGCAGCCAGCCGGACAGGGGCCAAGAGACCCAGTACTTC. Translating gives CASSQPDRGQETQYF.

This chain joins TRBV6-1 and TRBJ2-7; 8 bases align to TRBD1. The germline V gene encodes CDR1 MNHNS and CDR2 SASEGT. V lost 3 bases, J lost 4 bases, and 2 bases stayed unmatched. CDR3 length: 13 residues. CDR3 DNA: TGTGCCAGCAGTGACAACAGGGGGTACGAGCAGTACTTC. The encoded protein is CASSDNRGYEQYF.

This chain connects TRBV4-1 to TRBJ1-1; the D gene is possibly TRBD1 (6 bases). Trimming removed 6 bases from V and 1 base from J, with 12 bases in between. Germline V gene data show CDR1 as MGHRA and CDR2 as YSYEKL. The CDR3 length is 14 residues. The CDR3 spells CASRRGGKNTEAFF. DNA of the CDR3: TGCGCCAGCAGAAGAGGGGGAAAGAACACTGAAGCTTTCTTT.

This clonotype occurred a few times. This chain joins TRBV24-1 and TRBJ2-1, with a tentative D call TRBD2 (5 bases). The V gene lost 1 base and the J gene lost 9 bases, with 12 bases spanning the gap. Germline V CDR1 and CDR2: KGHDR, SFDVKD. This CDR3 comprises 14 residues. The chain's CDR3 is CATSDFLTEGEQFF. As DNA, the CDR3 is TGTGCCACCAGTGATTTCTTGACTGAGGGTGAGCAGTTCTTC.

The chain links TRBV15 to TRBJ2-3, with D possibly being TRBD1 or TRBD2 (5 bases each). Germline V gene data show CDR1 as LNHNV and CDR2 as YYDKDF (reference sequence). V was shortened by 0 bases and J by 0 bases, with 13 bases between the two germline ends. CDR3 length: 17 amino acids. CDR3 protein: CATSRDHRGSSTDTQYF. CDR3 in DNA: TGTGCCACCAGCAGAGATCACCGGGGCTCGAGCACAGATACGCAGTATTTT.

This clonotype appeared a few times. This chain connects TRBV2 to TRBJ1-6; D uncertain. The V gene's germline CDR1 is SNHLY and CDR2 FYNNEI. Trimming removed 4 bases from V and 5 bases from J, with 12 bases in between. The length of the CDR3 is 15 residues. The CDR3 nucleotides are TGTGCCAGCAGTGCCATGGCACCAGATAATTCACCCCTCCACTTT. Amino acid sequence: CASSAMAPDNSPLHF.

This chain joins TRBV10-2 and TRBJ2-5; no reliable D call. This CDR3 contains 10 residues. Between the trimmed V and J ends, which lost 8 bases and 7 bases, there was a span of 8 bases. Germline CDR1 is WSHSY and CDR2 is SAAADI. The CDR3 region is CASGMGTQYF. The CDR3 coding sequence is TGCGCCAGCGGAATGGGGACCCAGTACTTC.

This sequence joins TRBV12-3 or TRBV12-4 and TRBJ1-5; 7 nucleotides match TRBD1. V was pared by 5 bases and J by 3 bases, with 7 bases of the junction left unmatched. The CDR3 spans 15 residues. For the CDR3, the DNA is TGTGCCAGCAGTGGAAACAGGGGTAACAATCAGCCCCAGCATTTT. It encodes CASSGNRGNNQPQHF.

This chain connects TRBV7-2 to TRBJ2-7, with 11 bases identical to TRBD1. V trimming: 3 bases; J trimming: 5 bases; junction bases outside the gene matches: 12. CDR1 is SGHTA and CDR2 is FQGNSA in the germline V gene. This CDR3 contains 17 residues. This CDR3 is CASSFPRTGGDPDEQYF. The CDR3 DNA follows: TGTGCCAGCAGCTTCCCTCGGACAGGGGGCGATCCTGACGAGCAGTACTTC.

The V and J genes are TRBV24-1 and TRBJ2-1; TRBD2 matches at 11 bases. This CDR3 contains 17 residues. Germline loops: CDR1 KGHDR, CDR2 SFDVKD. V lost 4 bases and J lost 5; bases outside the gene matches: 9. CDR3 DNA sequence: TGTGCCACCAGTGACCCGGGACTAGCGGAGGGCAACAATGAGCAGTTCTTC. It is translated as CATSDPGLAEGNNEQFF.